One T cell receptor beta chain is described in this entry. Antigen specificity is unknown. Profiling relied on immunoSEQ multiplex PCR, and the TCRdb table lists in-frame clones only, not all of them. This sample yields approximately 81,000 clones, of which approximately 93% are seen a single time; roughly 0.65% belongs to the top ten. The sample is drawn from a study of cytomegalovirus exposure and HLA in healthy donors. Study results and caveats: The tendency of first-cohort TCR clusters to co-occur in the 100 to 150 validation repertoires emerged from a later analysis. According to the study, around 160 TCR beta chains were cytomegalovirus-associated.

Per the germline V gene, CDR1 is SGHAT and CDR2 is FQNNGV. The length of the CDR3 is 19 residues. Trimming took off 4 bases at V and 5 bases at J, with 29 bases between the two ends. V and J are TRBV11-2 and TRBJ1-1; D ambiguous. This TCR was recovered from a man between 18 and 29 years old in good health and CMV-seronegative. The specimen was PBMCs. The CDR3 loop reads CASSYPFEWAVRGKTEAFF. DNA for the CDR3: TGTGCCAGCAGCTACCCCTTTGAGTGGGCAGTACGAGGGAAGACTGAAGCTTTCTTT.